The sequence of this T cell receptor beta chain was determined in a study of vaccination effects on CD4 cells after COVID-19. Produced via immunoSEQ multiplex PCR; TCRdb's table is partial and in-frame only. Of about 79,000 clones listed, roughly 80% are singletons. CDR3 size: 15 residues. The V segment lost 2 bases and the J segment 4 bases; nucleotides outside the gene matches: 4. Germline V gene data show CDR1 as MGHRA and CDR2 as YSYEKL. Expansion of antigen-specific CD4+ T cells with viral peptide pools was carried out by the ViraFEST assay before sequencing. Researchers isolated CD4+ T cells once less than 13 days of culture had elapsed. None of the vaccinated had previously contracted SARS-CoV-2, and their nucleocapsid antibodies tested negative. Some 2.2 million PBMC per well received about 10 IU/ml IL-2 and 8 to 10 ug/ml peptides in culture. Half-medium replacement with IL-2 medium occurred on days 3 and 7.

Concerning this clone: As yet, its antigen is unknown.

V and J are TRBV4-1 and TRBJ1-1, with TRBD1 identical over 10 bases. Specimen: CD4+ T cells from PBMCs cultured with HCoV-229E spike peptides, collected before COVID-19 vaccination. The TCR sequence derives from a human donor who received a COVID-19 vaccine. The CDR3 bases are TGCGCCAGCAGCCAACGACAGGGGGCAGGCACTGAAGCTTTCTTT. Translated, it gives CASSQRQGAGTEAFF.